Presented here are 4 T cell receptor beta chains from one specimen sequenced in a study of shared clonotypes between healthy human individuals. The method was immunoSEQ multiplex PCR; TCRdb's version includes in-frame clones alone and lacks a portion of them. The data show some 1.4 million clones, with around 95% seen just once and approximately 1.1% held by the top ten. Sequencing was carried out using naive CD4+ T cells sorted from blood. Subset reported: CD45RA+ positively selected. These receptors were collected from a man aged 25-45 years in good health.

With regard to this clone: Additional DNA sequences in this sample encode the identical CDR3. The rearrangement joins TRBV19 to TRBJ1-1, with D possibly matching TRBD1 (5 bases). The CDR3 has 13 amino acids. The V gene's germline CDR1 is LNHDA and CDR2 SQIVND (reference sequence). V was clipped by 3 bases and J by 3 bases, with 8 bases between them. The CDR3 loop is CASSIGGYTEAFF. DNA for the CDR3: TGTGCCAGTAGTATTGGGGGTTACACTGAAGCTTTCTTT.

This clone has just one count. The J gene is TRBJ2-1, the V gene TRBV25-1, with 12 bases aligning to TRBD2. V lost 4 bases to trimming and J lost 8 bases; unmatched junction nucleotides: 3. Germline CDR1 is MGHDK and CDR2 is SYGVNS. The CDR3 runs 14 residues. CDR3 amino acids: CASSATSGRHEQFF. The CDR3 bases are TGTGCCAGCAGTGCTACTAGCGGGAGGCATGAGCAGTTCTTC.

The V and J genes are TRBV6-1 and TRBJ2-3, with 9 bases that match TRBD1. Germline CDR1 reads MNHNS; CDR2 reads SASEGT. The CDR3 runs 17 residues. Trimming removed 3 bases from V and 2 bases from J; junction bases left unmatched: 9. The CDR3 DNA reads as TGTGCCAGCAGTGACTGGGGGACAGGGCTTAACACAGATACGCAGTATTTT. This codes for CASSDWGTGLNTDTQYF.

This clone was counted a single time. This CDR3 reads CALALGGRAHYGYTF. CDR3 in DNA: TGTGCCTTAGCATTGGGGGGCAGGGCCCACTATGGCTACACCTTC. The V call is TRBV2, the J call TRBJ1-2; D might be TRBD1 (6 bases). The CDR3 is 15 residues long. CDR1 is SNHLY, CDR2 FYNNEI, per germline. V dropped 11 bases and J dropped 3 bases, with 22 bases sitting between them.